Listed below are T cell receptor beta chains from one sample, sequenced in a study of OX40 agonist ivuxolimab in advanced cancers. The protocol was immunoSEQ multiplex PCR, while the TCRdb copy is restricted to in-frame clones and leaves out a portion. Found here are roughly 62,000 clones, about 92% of them singletons; the top ten hold about 0.66%. The starting material was CD4+ or CD8+ T cells sorted from blood, obtained in a trial of the OX40 agonist ivuxolimab. These receptor sequences come from an adult with an advanced solid tumor such as melanoma, head and neck, liver or kidney cancer. Both conserved end residues are part of each CDR3. D genes are given only for firm matches. Size is stated for part of the rows, as once, few or many counts, or as a class when the clone is expanded.

-,TRBV19,TRBJ2-5,-,CASSSPGDTTETQYF,TGTGCCAGTAGTAGCCCGGGGGATACCACAGAGACCCAGTACTTC
-,TRBV5-6,TRBJ2-6,-,CASSWRDSGANVLTF,TGTGCCAGCAGCTGGCGGGACTCTGGGGCCAACGTCCTGACTTTC
-,TRBV5-8,TRBJ1-2,-,CASSLGGRDYGYTF,TGTGCCAGCAGCTTAGGGGGGCGTGACTATGGCTACACCTTC
-,TRBV18,TRBJ2-5,-,CASSPLGGRGETQYF,TGTGCCAGCTCACCATTGGGGGGCCGGGGAGAGACCCAGTACTTC
TRBD1,TRBV5-5,TRBJ2-7,-,CASSLGGTGTYEQYF,TGTGCCAGCAGCTTGGGTGGGACAGGGACCTACGAGCAGTACTTC
-,TRBV18,TRBJ2-3,-,CASSPQGADTQYF,TGTGCCAGCTCACCGCAGGGAGCAGATACGCAGTATTTT
-,TRBV30,TRBJ1-3,-,CAWSVTGYPGNTIYF,TGTGCCTGGAGTGTAACAGGGTACCCTGGAAACACCATATATTTT
TRBD1,TRBV6-6,TRBJ1-5,-,CASRASGQGQPQHF,TGTGCCAGCAGGGCGTCAGGACAGGGCCAGCCCCAGCATTTT
-,TRBV18,TRBJ1-6,-,CASSSAAENSPLHF,TGTGCCAGCTCCAGTGCGGCAGAAAATTCACCCCTCCACTTT
-,TRBV5-5,TRBJ2-7,-,CASSFPGPYEQYF,TGTGCCAGCAGCTTCCCGGGACCCTACGAGCAGTACTTC
-,TRBV9,TRBJ2-5,-,CASSPRQGLAAETQYF,TGTGCCAGCAGCCCCCGACAGGGATTAGCGGCGGAGACCCAGTACTTC
-,TRBV5-4,TRBJ2-5,-,CASSLRAGTGETQYF,TGTGCCAGCAGCTTGCGGGCAGGGACCGGGGAGACCCAGTACTTC
TRBD2,TRBV4-1,TRBJ2-3,-,CASSQRVAGGTDTQYF,TGCGCCAGCAGCCAAAGGGTAGCGGGAGGCACAGATACGCAGTATTTT
-,TRBV19,TRBJ1-2,-,CASSTDGFYGYTF,TGTGCCAGTAGTACGGACGGATTCTATGGCTACACCTTC
TRBD1,TRBV6-1,TRBJ2-1,few,CASREGQGGIYNEQFF,TGTGCCAGCAGGGAAGGACAGGGGGGGATCTACAATGAGCAGTTCTTC
-,TRBV6-6,TRBJ2-2,-,CASSLGRTNTGELFF,TGTGCCAGCAGTTTGGGGCGAACGAACACCGGGGAGCTGTTTTTT
-,TRBV7-8,TRBJ2-1,-,CASSLVFLKEQFF,TGTGCCAGCAGCTTAGTGTTCTTGAAAGAGCAGTTCTTC
-,TRBV5-1,TRBJ2-3,-,CASSRTVGADTQYF,TGCGCCAGCAGCCGGACCGTCGGGGCAGATACGCAGTATTTT
-,TRBV30,TRBJ1-5,-,CAWAAGTFGSHSNQPQHF,TGTGCCTGGGCTGCCGGGACCTTCGGATCTCATAGCAATCAGCCCCAGCATTTT
-,TRBV20-1,TRBJ2-5,-,CSATFGETQYF,TGCAGTGCTACTTTCGGGGAGACCCAGTACTTC
-,TRBV11-3,TRBJ2-2,-,CASSGSRGGELFF,TGTGCCAGCAGCGGGAGTCGAGGCGGGGAGCTGTTTTTT
TRBD1,TRBV29-1,TRBJ2-2,once,CSVPGQGATGELFF,TGCAGCGTCCCGGGCCAGGGGGCGACCGGGGAGCTGTTTTTT
TRBD1,TRBV6-5,TRBJ2-6,-,CASEQGTGANVLTF,TGTGCCAGCGAACAGGGGACCGGGGCCAACGTCCTGACTTTC
-,TRBV7-9,TRBJ1-1,-,CASSSSGGGTEAFF,TGTGCCAGCAGCTCATCCGGGGGTGGCACTGAAGCTTTCTTT
-,TRBV11-2,TRBJ2-3,-,CASSLGLGTGEDTQYF,TGTGCCAGCAGCTTAGGCCTAGGAACGGGGGAGGATACGCAGTATTTT
TRBD2,TRBV19,TRBJ2-2,once,CASEKAGGGTGELFF,TGTGCCTCCGAAAAAGCGGGAGGGGGCACCGGGGAGCTGTTTTTT
-,TRBV18,TRBJ2-5,-,CASSPRDAETQYF,TGTGCCAGCTCACCAAGAGACGCAGAGACCCAGTACTTC
TRBD2,TRBV2,TRBJ2-2,-,CASTLLAGGAGELFF,TGTGCCAGCACCCTACTAGCGGGGGGCGCCGGGGAGCTGTTTTTT
-,TRBV20-1,TRBJ1-1,few,CSARGAGLAFF,TGCAGTGCTAGAGGGGCAGGGCTAGCTTTCTTT
-,TRBV21-1,TRBJ1-1,-,CASSKVPRGGRNTEAFF,TGTGCCAGCAGCAAAGTCCCCAGGGGCGGCCGAAACACTGAAGCTTTCTTT
TRBD2,TRBV6-1,TRBJ2-5,-,CASTSGGDQETQYF,TGTGCCAGCACTAGCGGGGGAGACCAAGAGACCCAGTACTTC
TRBD1,TRBV19,TRBJ2-7,-,CASSIQGDIYEQYF,TGTGCCAGTAGTATTCAGGGGGATATTTACGAGCAGTACTTC
TRBD1,TRBV2,TRBJ2-1,-,CASKVDRGTYNEQFF,TGTGCCAGCAAAGTCGACAGGGGGACCTACAATGAGCAGTTCTTC